A selection of T cell receptor beta chains follows, all from one sample in a study of early stage breast cancer tumors. TCRdb's copy holds only in-frame clones and misses some; the assay was immunoSEQ multiplex PCR. Of 25,000 to 30,000 clones in the sample, 50% to 75% were seen once. Sequencing was done on a sample of breast tumor tissue. Receptors originate from a person aged 45-60 years with breast cancer. Each CDR3 is given with its conserved first and last residue. D genes are given only for firm matches. Only some rows state a clone size, as once, few, many or a class for expanded clones.

D gene: TRBD2; clone size: NA; J gene: TRBJ2-7; V gene: TRBV5-4; CDR3 length: 18; CDR3 protein: CASTGEGETKREGFEQYF; CDR3 DNA: TGTGCCAGCACCGGAGAGGGGGAGACTAAGCGGGAGGGTTTCGAGCAGTACTTC
D gene: NA; clone size: NA; J gene: TRBJ2-5; V gene: TRBV5-1; CDR3 length: 16; CDR3 protein: CARCNEADYEEETQYF; CDR3 DNA: TGCGCCAGATGTAACGAAGCGGATTATGAAGAAGAGACCCAGTACTTC
D gene: NA; clone size: NA; J gene: TRBJ2-3; V gene: TRBV5-4; CDR3 length: 16; CDR3 protein: CASSSGEARHTDTQYF; CDR3 DNA: TGTGCCAGCAGCTCGGGGGAGGCTAGACACACAGATACGCAGTATTTT
D gene: TRBD2; clone size: NA; J gene: TRBJ2-2; V gene: TRBV2; CDR3 length: 18; CDR3 protein: CASSAPGLAGGLTGELFF; CDR3 DNA: TGTGCCAGCAGTGCTCCGGGACTAGCGGGAGGGCTCACCGGGGAGCTGTTTTTT
D gene: TRBD2; clone size: NA; J gene: TRBJ2-1; V gene: TRBV15; CDR3 length: 14; CDR3 protein: CATAGTSGVSEQFF; CDR3 DNA: TGTGCCACCGCCGGGACTAGCGGGGTATCAGAGCAGTTCTTC
D gene: TRBD1; clone size: NA; J gene: TRBJ2-2; V gene: TRBV11-3; CDR3 length: 16; CDR3 protein: CASSLSAQGAAGELFF; CDR3 DNA: TGTGCCAGCAGCTTGAGTGCCCAGGGGGCGGCCGGGGAGCTGTTTTTT
D gene: NA; clone size: NA; J gene: TRBJ2-5; V gene: TRBV6-6; CDR3 length: 16; CDR3 protein: CASTDLPGQRKETQYF; CDR3 DNA: TGTGCCAGCACCGACCTCCCCGGACAGAGGAAAGAGACCCAGTACTTC
D gene: TRBD1; clone size: NA; J gene: TRBJ2-1; V gene: TRBV5-1; CDR3 length: 16; CDR3 protein: CASSLEVTGGPIEQFF; CDR3 DNA: TGCGCCAGCAGCTTAGAAGTGACAGGGGGGCCCATCGAGCAGTTCTTC
D gene: NA; clone size: NA; J gene: TRBJ2-5; V gene: TRBV12-5; CDR3 length: 11; CDR3 protein: CASGSLETQYF; CDR3 DNA: TGTGCTAGTGGTTCCTTAGAGACCCAGTACTTC
D gene: NA; clone size: NA; J gene: TRBJ2-7; V gene: TRBV7-3; CDR3 length: 18; CDR3 protein: CASSLKRAPRNSSYEQYF; CDR3 DNA: TGTGCCAGCAGCTTAAAGCGGGCACCGCGAAATAGCTCCTACGAGCAGTACTTC
D gene: TRBD2; clone size: NA; J gene: TRBJ2-1; V gene: TRBV9; CDR3 length: 15; CDR3 protein: CASSVGAGGWDEQFF; CDR3 DNA: TGTGCCAGCAGCGTAGGAGCGGGAGGGTGGGATGAGCAGTTCTTC
D gene: TRBD1; clone size: NA; J gene: TRBJ2-1; V gene: TRBV19; CDR3 length: 14; CDR3 protein: CASSDRDSYNEQFF; CDR3 DNA: TGTGCCAGTAGCGACCGGGACAGTTACAATGAGCAGTTCTTC
D gene: TRBD2; clone size: NA; J gene: TRBJ2-1; V gene: TRBV7-3; CDR3 length: 18; CDR3 protein: CASSRAGIAGGPVGEQFF; CDR3 DNA: TGTGCCAGCAGCCGAGCCGGAATAGCGGGAGGGCCGGTGGGTGAGCAGTTCTTC
D gene: NA; clone size: once; J gene: TRBJ2-2; V gene: TRBV18; CDR3 length: 17; CDR3 protein: CASSLLQGPDNTGELFF; CDR3 DNA: TGTGCCAGCTCACTATTACAGGGCCCCGACAACACCGGGGAGCTGTTTTTT
D gene: NA; clone size: NA; J gene: TRBJ2-1; V gene: TRBV10-3; CDR3 length: 11; CDR3 protein: CAISDTNEQFF; CDR3 DNA: TGTGCCATCAGTGATACTAATGAGCAGTTCTTC
D gene: NA; clone size: NA; J gene: TRBJ1-2; V gene: TRBV29-1; CDR3 length: 12; CDR3 protein: CSGQDSSYGYTF; CDR3 DNA: TGCAGCGGACAGGACAGTAGCTATGGCTACACCTTC
D gene: TRBD1; clone size: NA; J gene: TRBJ2-7; V gene: TRBV5-1; CDR3 length: 14; CDR3 protein: CASSWDRVSYEQYF; CDR3 DNA: TGCGCCAGCAGCTGGGACAGGGTTTCCTACGAGCAGTACTTC
D gene: NA; clone size: NA; J gene: TRBJ2-1; V gene: TRBV19; CDR3 length: 12; CDR3 protein: CASKDLGLKEFF; CDR3 DNA: TGTGCCAGTAAAGACCTGGGGCTGAAAGAGTTCTTC
D gene: NA; clone size: NA; J gene: TRBJ1-4; V gene: TRBV28; CDR3 length: 14; CDR3 protein: CASSFWGAREKLFF; CDR3 DNA: TGTGCCAGCAGTTTTTGGGGGGCGCGTGAAAAACTGTTTTTT
D gene: NA; clone size: NA; J gene: TRBJ1-2; V gene: TRBV6-5; CDR3 length: 13; CDR3 protein: CASSLEQWHGYTF; CDR3 DNA: TGTGCCAGCAGCCTTGAACAGTGGCATGGCTACACCTTC
D gene: NA; clone size: NA; J gene: TRBJ1-5; V gene: TRBV6-6; CDR3 length: 12; CDR3 protein: CASSYLNQPQHF; CDR3 DNA: TGTGCCAGCAGTTACCTAAATCAGCCCCAGCATTTT
D gene: TRBD2; clone size: NA; J gene: TRBJ2-2; V gene: TRBV4-3; CDR3 length: 20; CDR3 protein: CASSQERRLAGGRNTGELFF; CDR3 DNA: TGCGCCAGCAGCCAAGAGAGGAGACTAGCGGGAGGGCGGAACACCGGGGAGCTGTTTTTT
D gene: NA; clone size: NA; J gene: TRBJ2-3; V gene: TRBV18; CDR3 length: 15; CDR3 protein: CASSGGSRSTDTQYF; CDR3 DNA: TGTGCCAGCTCAGGGGGGTCGCGTAGCACAGATACGCAGTATTTT
D gene: NA; clone size: NA; J gene: TRBJ2-5; V gene: TRBV27; CDR3 length: 11; CDR3 protein: CASLKAGTQYF; CDR3 DNA: TGTGCCAGCCTCAAAGCGGGGACCCAGTACTTC
D gene: NA; clone size: few; J gene: TRBJ1-1; V gene: TRBV19; CDR3 length: 14; CDR3 protein: CASMGHRLNTEAFF; CDR3 DNA: TGTGCCAGTATGGGGCACAGGTTGAACACTGAAGCTTTCTTT
D gene: NA; clone size: few; J gene: TRBJ2-7; V gene: TRBV21-1; CDR3 length: 15; CDR3 protein: CASSKGDGSSYEQYF; CDR3 DNA: TGTGCCAGCAGCAAAGGGGATGGCAGTTCCTACGAGCAGTACTTC